A selection of T cell receptor beta chains follows, all from one sample in a study of T cells in localized non-small cell lung cancer. Sequenced by immunoSEQ multiplex PCR; TCRdb stores in-frame clones only, minus some. The sample has about 40,000 clones; around nine tenths are singletons. The specimen was PBMCs, collected before any cancer treatment. The source is a woman aged 40-69 years with stage II lung adenocarcinoma. Both conserved end residues are part of each CDR3. Some rows mark clone size as missing; the rest say once, few, many or name a class of expanded clone.

NA | TRBV9 | CASSVGGAGIDTQYF
NA | TRBV5-1 | CASSIEGVNYGNTIYF
NA | TRBV7-6 | CASSPRAGGSMGNTIYF
NA | TRBV2 | CASMRLAVQETQYF
NA | TRBV18 | CASSPYRDRSPYEQYF
NA | TRBV19 | CASSILPAGISYNSPLHF
NA | TRBV28 | CASSLRGYQFF
few | TRBV2 | CASTGDSEKLFF
NA | TRBV9 | CASSALTSSPDTQYF
NA | TRBV10-2 | CASSPQGGWSSPLHF
once | TRBV2 | CASRAGGTLNTEAFF
NA | TRBV10-3 | CAIRGAGGNSYEQYF
NA | TRBV19 | CASSMGENNYGYTF
NA | TRBV5-8 | CASSPGQAYNEQFF
NA | TRBV5-1 | CASSLNSGQETQYF
NA | TRBV28 | CASSSREVGGSDQPQHF
NA | TRBV14 | CASSQVTYNEQFF
NA | TRBV11-1 | CASSPRAGGANVLTF
NA | TRBV5-5 | CASSLGGGTEAFF
NA | TRBV28 | CASSSTGTSGSYNEQFF
NA | TRBV5-4 | CASSSTANTIYF
NA | TRBV2 | CASSEEVAVRTGELFF
NA | TRBV5-1 | CASSPREGGNTEAFF
NA | TRBV2 | CASSDGTGISTDTQYF
NA | TRBV14 | CASSPGRVWGADTQYF
medium-sized | TRBV15 | CATSNRAGEQYF
NA | TRBV7-2 | CASSDGLGGSNEKLFF
NA | TRBV7-9 | CASSLFPLVTEMNNEQFF
NA | TRBV14 | CASSLAGQDTQYF
NA | TRBV7-3 | CASSPSGSGAYNEQFF
NA | TRBV7-9 | CALEGGGDYNEQFF